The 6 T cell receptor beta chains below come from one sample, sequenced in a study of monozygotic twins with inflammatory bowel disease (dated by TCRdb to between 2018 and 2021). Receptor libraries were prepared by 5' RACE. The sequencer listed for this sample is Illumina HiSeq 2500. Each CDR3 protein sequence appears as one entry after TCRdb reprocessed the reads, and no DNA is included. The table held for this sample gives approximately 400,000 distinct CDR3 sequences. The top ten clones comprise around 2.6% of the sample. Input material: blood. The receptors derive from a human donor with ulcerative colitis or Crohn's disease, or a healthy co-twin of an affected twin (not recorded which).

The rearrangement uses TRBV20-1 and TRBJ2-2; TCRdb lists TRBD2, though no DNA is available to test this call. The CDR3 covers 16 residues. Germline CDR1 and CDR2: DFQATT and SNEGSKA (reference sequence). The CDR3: CSARAAGLAGTGELFF.

CDR3 loop: CSADTGRSDAVGYGYTF. The chain links TRBV20-1 to TRBJ1-2; TCRdb proposes TRBD1, but this gene call is untestable without DNA. The CDR3 is 17 residues long. Germline values: CDR1 DFQATT, CDR2 SNEGSKA (reference sequence).

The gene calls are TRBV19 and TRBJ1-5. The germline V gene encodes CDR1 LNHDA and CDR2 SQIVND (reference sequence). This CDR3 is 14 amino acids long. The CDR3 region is CASSIFGVNQPQHF.

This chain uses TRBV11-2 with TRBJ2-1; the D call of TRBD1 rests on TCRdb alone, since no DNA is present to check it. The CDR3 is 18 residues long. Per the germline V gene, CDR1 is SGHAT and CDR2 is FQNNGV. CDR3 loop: CASSLYGGLLTSYNEQFF.

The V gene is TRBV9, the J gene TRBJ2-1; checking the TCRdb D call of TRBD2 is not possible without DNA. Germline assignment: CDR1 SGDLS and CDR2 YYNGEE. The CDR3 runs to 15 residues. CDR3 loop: CASSARTSGVFEQFF.

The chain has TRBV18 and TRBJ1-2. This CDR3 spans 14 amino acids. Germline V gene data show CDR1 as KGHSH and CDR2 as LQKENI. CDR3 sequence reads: CASSVTTDNYGYTF.